The 20 T cell receptor beta chains below were found in one sample sequenced in a study of T cell clonality in common variable immunodeficiency. Study-wide results and caveats: Common variable immunodeficiency TCR beta sequences reportedly had fewer deletions and N-nucleotide insertions.

Here immunoSEQ multiplex PCR was the method, and the copy in TCRdb shows in-frame clones only, minus some. The data list around 24,000 clones, none observed once; approximately 25% falls to the top ten. These receptors are not linked to any known antigen. The material sequenced was peripheral blood mononuclear cells. Receptors were obtained from a human donor with common variable immunodeficiency.

This clone was recorded many times. The CDR3 extends 3 residues past the end of the read, so its final part is completed from the germline J gene. V usage is TRBV2 and J usage is TRBJ2-7; D possibly uses TRBD1 or TRBD2 (5 bases each). The V and J ends lost 3 bases and 0 bases respectively, with 12 bases between them. The CDR3 extends over 15 amino acids. Germline CDR1 reads SNHLY; CDR2 reads FYNNEI. This CDR3 reads CASSDSPGSSYEQYF. Partial CDR3 DNA: TGTGCCAGCAGTGATTCCCCAGGGAGCTCCTACGAG.

This clone was counted at least ten times. The read terminates 3 residues before the CDR3 end, so the remaining end is supplied by the germline J gene. The V gene is TRBV18, the J gene TRBJ2-1, with 12 positions matching TRBD2. The germline gives CDR1 KGHSH, CDR2 LQKENI. The CDR3 covers 15 residues. The ends lost 5 bases at V and 2 bases at J; junction bases unmatched: 1. CDR3 region: CASSGTSGPYNEQFF. CDR3 DNA, as far as it was read: TGTGCCAGCTCAGGGACTAGCGGGCCCTACAATGAG.

There are many counts of this clone. CDR3: CASTGRGNTEAFF. The sequenced part of the CDR3 DNA is TGTGCCAGTACGGGCAGGGGCAACACTGAA. V usage is TRBV19 and J usage is TRBJ1-1, with D tentatively TRBD1 (6 bases). Read coverage stops 3 residues before the CDR3 terminus; the germline J gene supplies the remainder. This CDR3 has 13 amino acids. Trimming removed 7 bases at V and 2 bases at J, with 11 bases between. Per the germline V gene, CDR1 is LNHDA and CDR2 is SQIVND (reference sequence).

CDR3 protein: CASSLVGDEQYF. Incomplete CDR3 DNA: TGTGCCAGCAGCTTGGTAGGGGACGAG. The chain joins TRBV5-6 to TRBJ2-7; tentatively, D is TRBD1 (5 bases). The read comes to an end 3 residues before the CDR3 does, leaving the germline J gene to fill in the end. This CDR3 contains 12 residues. Trimming stripped 0 bases from V and 5 bases from J, with 6 bases between. In germline, CDR1 is SGHDT, CDR2 YYEEEE.

This clone was counted ten times or more. The CDR3 end lies 3 residues beyond the end of the read and is filled in from the germline J gene. This chain joins TRBV6-2 or TRBV6-3 and TRBJ1-1; D is undetermined. V dropped 7 bases and J dropped 5 bases, with 14 bases sitting between them. Germline CDR1 reads MNHEY; CDR2 reads SVGEGT. This CDR3 is built from 13 residues. The DNA read from the CDR3 is TGTGCCAGCAAAGGAGGGTACGATACTGAA. Protein: CASKGGYDTE. The complete CDR3 sequence is CASKGGYDTEAFF.

About this clone itself: The junction and the germline gene differ at one end; a read error may be behind it. The read terminates 3 residues ahead of where the CDR3 ends, so the germline J gene completes it. The J gene is TRBJ1-5, the V gene TRBV6-1, with a weak D call TRBD1 (5 bases). The germline CDR1 and CDR2 sequences are MNHNS and SASEGT. The CDR3 is 14 residues long. CDR3 DNA (partial): TGTGCCAGCAGTGAACAGGGTAGCAAGCAGCCC. Translation: CASSEQGSKQP. The CDR3 in its entirety is CASSEQGSKQPQHF.

This clone was counted ten times or more. The CDR3 extends 3 residues past the end of the read, so its final part is completed from the germline J gene. This chain links TRBV10-1 with TRBJ2-1; 9 bases agree with TRBD1. The junction had 9 bases not matched to a gene; V was cut back by 5 bases and J by 4 bases. The CDR3 runs to 16 residues. CDR1 WNHNN and CDR2 SYGVQD come from the germline V gene (reference sequence). Partial CDR3 DNA: TGCGCCAGCAGTCGGACAGGGGACAGAATTTACAATGAG. This codes for CASSRTGDRIYNE. The CDR3, in full, reads CASSRTGDRIYNEQFF.

The sample holds many counts of this clone. Coverage ceases 3 residues before the CDR3 finishes, and the germline J gene fills in the end. V and J are TRBV19 and TRBJ2-4, with D tentatively TRBD1 or TRBD2 (5 bases each). This CDR3 comprises 14 residues. Trimming removed 1 base at V and 8 bases at J, with 12 bases between. CDR1 LNHDA and CDR2 SQIVND come from the germline V gene (reference sequence). The covered CDR3 bases are TGTGCCAGTAGTATAGGGAGGACAATCGACATT. Translating it yields CASSIGRTIDI. The complete CDR3 reads CASSIGRTIDIQYF.

This clone was counted at least ten times. The DNA ends 3 residues before the CDR3 does, and the rest of the CDR3 is filled in from the germline J gene. V gene TRBV18 combines with J gene TRBJ2-1, with no clear D. This CDR3 is built from 13 residues. Trimming removed 0 bases from V and 4 bases from J, with 4 bases in between. Germline CDR1 reads KGHSH; CDR2 reads LQKENI. The CDR3 bases that were read are TGTGCCAGCTCACCACCGTTATACAATGAG. Translating gives CASSPPLYNE. The full CDR3 protein reads CASSPPLYNEQFF.

This clone was counted many times. Read coverage stops 3 residues before the CDR3 terminus; the germline J gene supplies the remainder. The chain is built from TRBV12-3 or TRBV12-4 and TRBJ2-3, with a weak D call TRBD1 (5 bases). CDR3 length: 15 amino acids. V lost 2 bases and J 2 bases, leaving 11 bases between the germline ends. The sequenced part of the CDR3 DNA is TGTGCCAGCAGTTTAAGGGGCCTCGACACAGATACG. Translation gives CASSLRGLDTDT. The CDR3 as a whole reads CASSLRGLDTDTQYF.

In the case of this clone: Germline and junction disagree at one end, which may indicate a read error. The observed sequence ends 3 residues before the CDR3 terminus, with the missing tail filled in from the germline J gene. The genes are TRBV19 and TRBJ1-5; the D is unclear. There are 15 residues in the CDR3. CDR1 LNHDA and CDR2 SQIVND come from the germline V gene (reference sequence). The CDR3: CASSIVQSSKQPQHF. Partial CDR3 DNA: TGTGCCAGTAGTATCGTACAGTCTAGCAAGCAGCCC.

On this clone: The read terminates 3 residues before the CDR3 end, so the remaining end is supplied by the germline J gene. The chain combines TRBV19 with TRBJ2-4; perhaps TRBD2 as D (6 bases). The germline V and J ends were trimmed by 3 bases and 1 base, with 13 bases remaining between them. Germline assignment: CDR1 LNHDA and CDR2 SQIVND (reference sequence). The CDR3 extends over 16 amino acids. Partial CDR3 DNA: TGTGCCAGTAGTATGAACGCGGGGAGCGCCAAAAACATT. It codes for CASSMNAGSAKNI. The full CDR3 protein is CASSMNAGSAKNIQYF.

On this clone itself: The missing CDR3 end, 3 residues past where the read stops, is filled in from the germline J gene. The chain carries TRBV7-9 and TRBJ2-1; 7 nucleotides line up with TRBD2. The CDR3 consists of 15 residues. The junction had 6 bases not matched to a gene; V was cut back by 3 bases and J by 4 bases. The germline CDR1 and CDR2 sequences are SEHNR and FQNEAQ (reference sequence). This CDR3 is CASSLAAGRYNEQFF. CDR3 DNA, as far as it was read: TGTGCCAGCAGCTTGGCAGCGGGACGTTACAATGAG.

Points on this clone: The read ends 3 residues early relative to the CDR3; the germline J gene fills the gap. The chain carries TRBV5-1 and TRBJ1-4; TRBD1 aligns across 9 bases. From germline, CDR1 is SGHRS and CDR2 YFSETQ. The CDR3 is 15 residues long. V shed 1 base and J 8 bases; nucleotides not matched to a gene: 6. The DNA read from the CDR3 is TGCGCCAGCAGCTTGACGGGACAGGGTAGAGAAAAA. It encodes CASSLTGQGREK. The entire CDR3 protein reads CASSLTGQGREKLFF.

Ten or more counts support this clone. The observed sequence ends 3 residues before the CDR3 terminus, with the missing tail filled in from the germline J gene. V is TRBV30 and J is TRBJ1-5; TRBD1 matches at 7 bases. In germline, CDR1 is GTSNPN, CDR2 SVGIG (reference sequence). After removal of 5 bases from V and 0 bases from J, the junction contained 1 base not matched to a gene. The CDR3 runs 13 residues. This CDR3 is CAWSGGSNQPQHF. The sequenced part of the CDR3 DNA is TGTGCCTGGTCAGGGGGTAGCAATCAGCCC.

This clone showed up just a few times. The read finishes 3 residues shy of the CDR3 end, and the germline J gene is used to complete it. The J gene is TRBJ2-4, the V gene TRBV2, with D perhaps TRBD1 (5 bases). The germline V gene encodes CDR1 SNHLY and CDR2 FYNNEI. Trimming took 5 bases from V and 0 from J, leaving 8 bases between them. This CDR3 is 14 amino acids long. CDR3 DNA, as far as it was read: TGTGCCAGCAGTCAAGGACAAGCCAAAAACATT. This sequence encodes CASSQGQAKNI. The whole CDR3 protein reads CASSQGQAKNIQYF.

This clone showed up many times. Read sequence stops 3 residues before the CDR3 end, and the germline J gene provides the missing end. This chain joins TRBV18 and TRBJ2-6; TRBD1 matches at 9 bases. The junction had 6 bases not matched to a gene; V was cut back by 6 bases and J by 0 bases. CDR3 length: 17 amino acids. Looked up from germline, CDR1 is KGHSH and CDR2 is LQKENI. CDR3 bases read: TGTGCCAGCTCTAGGGACAGGGTGAGCTCTGGGGCCAACGTC. Translated: CASSRDRVSSGANV. In full, the CDR3 is CASSRDRVSSGANVLTF. The entire variable domain, with the rest obtained from reference TRBV18 and TRBJ2-6, is as follows: NAGVMQNPRHLVRRRGQEARLRCSPMKGHSHVYWYRQLPEEGLKFMVYLQKENIIDESGMPKERFSAEFPKEGPSILRIQQVVRGDSAAYFCASSRDRVSSGANVLTFGAGSRLTVL.

This clone has more than one count but fewer than ten. The read ends 3 residues shy of where the CDR3 ends; the end is completed using the germline J gene. The V gene is TRBV29-1, the J gene TRBJ2-7; 8 bases line up with TRBD1. The CDR3 is made up of 12 amino acids. The V gene's germline CDR1 is SQVTM and CDR2 ANQGSEA. The trim removed 7 bases at V and 5 bases at J, leaving 7 bases unmatched. CDR3 protein: CSAGQGFDEQYF. Partial CDR3 DNA: TGCAGCGCCGGACAGGGTTTCGACGAG.

In its sample, this clone was seen many times. This CDR3 reads CASSRITGESNYGYTF. CDR3 bases read: TGTGCCAGCTCACGGATCACAGGGGAAAGCAACTATGGC. V is TRBV18 and J is TRBJ1-2, with TRBD1 matching over 7 bases. The read ends 3 residues early relative to the CDR3; the germline J gene fills the gap. From germline, CDR1 is KGHSH and CDR2 LQKENI. The CDR3 has 16 residues. V shed 4 bases, J shed 2 bases, and the junction held 10 bases outside the gene matches.

This clone showed up many times. The CDR3 extends 3 residues past the end of the read, so its final part is completed from the germline J gene. The V and J genes are TRBV18 and TRBJ2-4; D is uncertain. In germline, CDR1 is KGHSH, CDR2 LQKENI. V gave up 2 bases and J gave up 0 bases, with 14 bases separating them. The CDR3 sequence is 17 residues long. The sequenced part of the CDR3 DNA is TGTGCCAGCTCACCATTGGGCATCGTTTTAGCCAAAAACATT. It translates to CASSPLGIVLAKNI. The entire CDR3 is CASSPLGIVLAKNIQYF.